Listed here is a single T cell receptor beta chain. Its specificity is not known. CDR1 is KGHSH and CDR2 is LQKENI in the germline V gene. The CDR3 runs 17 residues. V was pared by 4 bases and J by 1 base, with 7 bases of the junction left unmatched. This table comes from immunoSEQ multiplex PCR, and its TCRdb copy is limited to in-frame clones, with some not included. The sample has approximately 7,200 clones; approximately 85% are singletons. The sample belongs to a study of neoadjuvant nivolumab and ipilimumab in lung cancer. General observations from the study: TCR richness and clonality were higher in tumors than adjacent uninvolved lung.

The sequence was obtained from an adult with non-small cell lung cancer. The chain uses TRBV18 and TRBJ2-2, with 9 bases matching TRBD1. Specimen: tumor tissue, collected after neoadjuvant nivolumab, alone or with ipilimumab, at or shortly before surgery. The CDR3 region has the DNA TGTGCCAGCTCACTCCTGCCGGGACAGGGGAACACCGGGGAGCTGTTTTTT. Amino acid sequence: CASSLLPGQGNTGELFF.